These 8 T cell receptor beta chains were all obtained from the same sample, sequenced in a study of blood T cell repertoires in COVID-19. Assay: immunoSEQ multiplex PCR; the TCRdb copy retains only in-frame clones and omits some. This table holds fewer than 150,000 clones, about 83% found once. The sample taken for sequencing was peripheral blood. These receptors came from a human donor in a cohort sampled during active COVID-19.

The rearrangement links TRBV25-1 to TRBJ1-1, with D unclear. This CDR3 region has 15 residues. Germline V gives CDR1 MGHDK, CDR2 SYGVNS. Trimming shortened V by 3 bases and J by 0 bases, and 11 bases separated the two germline ends. In DNA, the CDR3 is TGTGCCAGCAGTGAGTCCAGGTTTTTGAACACTGAAGCTTTCTTT. As protein: CASSESRFLNTEAFF.

The rearrangement joins TRBV5-8 to TRBJ2-2, with TRBD1 matching 8 bases. The CDR3 consists of 15 residues. Per germline, CDR1 SGHTS and CDR2 YDEGEE. J lost 0 bases, V lost 4 bases, and 2 bases had no gene match. CDR3 DNA: TGTGCCAGCAGCCAGGGACAGGCGAACACCGGGGAGCTGTTTTTT. Its protein is CASSQGQANTGELFF.

The chain combines TRBV10-3 with TRBJ1-3; TRBD1 is a possible D gene (6 bases). Germline CDR1 ENHRY, CDR2 SYGVKD. The V gene lost 8 bases and the J gene lost 0 bases, with 23 bases spanning the gap. This CDR3 has 18 residues. In nucleotides, the CDR3 is TGTGCCATCCGACGTGGGACATCCGATGGGGACTCTGGAAACACCATATATTTT. This sequence encodes CAIRRGTSDGDSGNTIYF.

The rearrangement uses TRBV12-3 or TRBV12-4 and TRBJ2-3; D gene ambiguous. There are 11 residues in the CDR3. Here the CDR3 DNA reads TGTGTCCAGCGCCCCCTAGATACGCAGTATTTT. It specifies CVQRPLDTQYF.

The genes are TRBV27 and TRBJ2-7; 10 bases fit TRBD1. J was trimmed by 3 bases and V by 5 bases; bases with no gene match: 4. The CDR3 has 14 amino acids. The germline CDR1 and CDR2 sequences are MNHEY and SMNVEV (reference sequence). The CDR3 reads CASSPGTGVYEQYF. In DNA form, the CDR3 reads TGTGCCAGCAGTCCCGGGACAGGGGTCTACGAGCAGTACTTC.

The chain has TRBV4-1 and TRBJ1-2, with unresolved D. Germline assignment: CDR1 MGHRA and CDR2 YSYEKL. The V end was cut by 4 bases, the J end by 5 bases, with 11 bases between. This CDR3 is built from 13 residues. The CDR3 DNA reads as TGCGCCAGCAGCCGACTGGCGGGTTATGGCTACACCTTC. It encodes CASSRLAGYGYTF.

The chain couples TRBV11-2 to TRBJ2-5; a possible D gene is TRBD1 (6 bases). This CDR3 has 15 residues. Germline V gene data show CDR1 as SGHAT and CDR2 as FQNNGV. Trimming shortened V by 5 bases and J by 5 bases, and 18 bases separated the two germline ends. For the CDR3, the DNA is TGTGCCAGCAGCCCTACAGGGATTGTTGGGGAGACCCAGTACTTC. Translated, it gives CASSPTGIVGETQYF.

V gene TRBV7-3 combines with J gene TRBJ1-1; no definite D call. This CDR3 is 13 amino acids long. With 6 bases removed from V and 2 bases from J, the gap between germline ends came to 10 bases. Germline V gives CDR1 SGHTA, CDR2 FQGTGA. As DNA, the CDR3 is TGTGCCAGCAGTCCTCTTGGCAACACTGAAGCTTTCTTT. Protein: CASSPLGNTEAFF. Supplemented by reference TRBV7-3 and TRBJ1-1, the full variable domain reads GAGVSQTPSNKVTEKGKYVELRCDPISGHTALYWYRQSLGQGPEFLIYFQGTGAADDSGLPNDRFFAVRPEGSVSTLKIQRTERGDSAVYLCASSPLGNTEAFFGQGTRLTVV.